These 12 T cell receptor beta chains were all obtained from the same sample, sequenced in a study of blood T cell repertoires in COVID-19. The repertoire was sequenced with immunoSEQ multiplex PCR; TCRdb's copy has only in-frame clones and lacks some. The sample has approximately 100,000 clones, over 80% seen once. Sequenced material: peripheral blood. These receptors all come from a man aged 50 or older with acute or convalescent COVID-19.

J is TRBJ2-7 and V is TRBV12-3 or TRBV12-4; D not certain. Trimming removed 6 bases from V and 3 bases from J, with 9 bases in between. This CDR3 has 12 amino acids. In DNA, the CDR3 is TGTGCCAGCAGCACCCCGGGCTACGAGCAGTACTTC. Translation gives CASSTPGYEQYF.

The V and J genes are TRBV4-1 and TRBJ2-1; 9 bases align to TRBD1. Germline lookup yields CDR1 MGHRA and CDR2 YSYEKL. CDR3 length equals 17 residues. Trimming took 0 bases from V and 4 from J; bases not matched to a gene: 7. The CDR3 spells CASSQDMGQGGYNEQFF. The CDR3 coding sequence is TGCGCCAGCAGCCAAGATATGGGACAGGGTGGATACAATGAGCAGTTCTTC.

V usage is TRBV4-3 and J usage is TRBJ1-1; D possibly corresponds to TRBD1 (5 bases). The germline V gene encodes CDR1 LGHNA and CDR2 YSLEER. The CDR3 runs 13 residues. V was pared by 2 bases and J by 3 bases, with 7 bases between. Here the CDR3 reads CASSQQGYTEAFF. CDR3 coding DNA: TGCGCCAGCAGCCAACAGGGATACACTGAAGCTTTCTTT.

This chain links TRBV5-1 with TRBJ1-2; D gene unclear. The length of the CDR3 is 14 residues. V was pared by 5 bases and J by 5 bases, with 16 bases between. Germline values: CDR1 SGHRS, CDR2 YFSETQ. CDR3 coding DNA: TGCGCCAGCAGTCCCGGGGAAGGATGGTATGGCTACACCTTC. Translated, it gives CASSPGEGWYGYTF.

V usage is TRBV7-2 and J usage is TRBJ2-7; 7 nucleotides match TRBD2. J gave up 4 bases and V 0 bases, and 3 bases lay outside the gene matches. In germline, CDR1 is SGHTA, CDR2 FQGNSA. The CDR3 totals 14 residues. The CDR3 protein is CASSLAEGGYEQYF. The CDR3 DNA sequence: TGTGCCAGCAGCTTAGCGGAGGGAGGGTACGAGCAGTACTTC. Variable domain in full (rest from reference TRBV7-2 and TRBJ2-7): GAGVSQSPSNKVTEKGKDVELRCDPISGHTALYWYRQSLGQGLEFLIYFQGNSAPDKSGLPSDRFSAERTGGSVSTLTIQRTQQEDSAVYLCASSLAEGGYEQYFGPGTRLTVT.

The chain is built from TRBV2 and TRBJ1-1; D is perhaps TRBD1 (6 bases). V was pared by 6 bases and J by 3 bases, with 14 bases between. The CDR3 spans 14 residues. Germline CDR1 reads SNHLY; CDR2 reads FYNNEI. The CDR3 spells CASRGWEGDTEAFF. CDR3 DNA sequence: TGTGCCAGCAGGGGCTGGGAGGGGGACACTGAAGCTTTCTTT.

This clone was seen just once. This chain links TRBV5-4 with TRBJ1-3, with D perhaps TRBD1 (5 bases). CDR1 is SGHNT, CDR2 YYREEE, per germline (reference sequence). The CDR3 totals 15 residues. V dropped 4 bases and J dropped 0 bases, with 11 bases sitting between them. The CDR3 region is CASSPGQLSGNTIYF. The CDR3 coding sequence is TGTGCCAGCAGCCCCGGACAACTCTCTGGAAACACCATATATTTT.

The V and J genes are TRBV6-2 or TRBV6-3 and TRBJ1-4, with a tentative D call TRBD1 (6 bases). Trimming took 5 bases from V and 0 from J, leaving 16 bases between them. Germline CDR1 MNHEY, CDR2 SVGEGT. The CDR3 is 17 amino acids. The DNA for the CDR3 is TGTGCCAGCAGTCTCGGGGACACAAACCCAACTAATGAAAAACTGTTTTTT. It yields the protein CASSLGDTNPTNEKLFF.

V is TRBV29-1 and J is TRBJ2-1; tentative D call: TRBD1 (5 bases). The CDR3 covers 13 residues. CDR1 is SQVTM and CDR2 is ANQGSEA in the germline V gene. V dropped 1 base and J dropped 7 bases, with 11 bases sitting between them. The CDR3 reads CSVEVTATNEQFF. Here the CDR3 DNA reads TGCAGCGTTGAAGTGACAGCCACAAATGAGCAGTTCTTC.

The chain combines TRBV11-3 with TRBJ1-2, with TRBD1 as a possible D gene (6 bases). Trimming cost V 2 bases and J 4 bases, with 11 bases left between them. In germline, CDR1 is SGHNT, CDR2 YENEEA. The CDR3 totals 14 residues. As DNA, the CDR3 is TGTGCCAGCAGCTTAAGCGACAGGAGCTATGGCTACACCTTC. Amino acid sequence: CASSLSDRSYGYTF.

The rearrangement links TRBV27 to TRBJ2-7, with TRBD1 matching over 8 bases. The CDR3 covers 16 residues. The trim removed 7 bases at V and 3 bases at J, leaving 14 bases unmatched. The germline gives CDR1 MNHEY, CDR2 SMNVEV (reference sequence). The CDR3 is CASTSSLTGARYEQYF. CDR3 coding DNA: TGTGCCAGCACGAGCTCTCTGACAGGGGCCCGCTACGAGCAGTACTTC.

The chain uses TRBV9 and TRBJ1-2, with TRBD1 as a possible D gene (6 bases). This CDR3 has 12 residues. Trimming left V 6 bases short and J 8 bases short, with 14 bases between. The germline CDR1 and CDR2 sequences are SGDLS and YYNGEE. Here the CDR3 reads CASNVRGGGYTF. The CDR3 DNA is TGTGCCAGCAACGTCCGGGGGGGCGGCTACACCTTC.